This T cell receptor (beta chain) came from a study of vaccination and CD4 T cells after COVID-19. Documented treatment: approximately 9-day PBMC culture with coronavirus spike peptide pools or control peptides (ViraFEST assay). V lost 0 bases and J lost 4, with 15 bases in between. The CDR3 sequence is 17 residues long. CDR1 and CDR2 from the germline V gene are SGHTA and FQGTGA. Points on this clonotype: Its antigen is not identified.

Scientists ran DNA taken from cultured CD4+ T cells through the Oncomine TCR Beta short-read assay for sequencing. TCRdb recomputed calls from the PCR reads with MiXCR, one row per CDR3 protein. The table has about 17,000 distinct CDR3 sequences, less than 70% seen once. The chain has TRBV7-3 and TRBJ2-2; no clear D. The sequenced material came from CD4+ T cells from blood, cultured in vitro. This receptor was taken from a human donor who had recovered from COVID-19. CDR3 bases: TGTGCCAGCAGCTTAACGGGCGCTAGACACATCACCGGGGAGCTGTTTTTT. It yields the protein CASSLTGARHITGELFF.